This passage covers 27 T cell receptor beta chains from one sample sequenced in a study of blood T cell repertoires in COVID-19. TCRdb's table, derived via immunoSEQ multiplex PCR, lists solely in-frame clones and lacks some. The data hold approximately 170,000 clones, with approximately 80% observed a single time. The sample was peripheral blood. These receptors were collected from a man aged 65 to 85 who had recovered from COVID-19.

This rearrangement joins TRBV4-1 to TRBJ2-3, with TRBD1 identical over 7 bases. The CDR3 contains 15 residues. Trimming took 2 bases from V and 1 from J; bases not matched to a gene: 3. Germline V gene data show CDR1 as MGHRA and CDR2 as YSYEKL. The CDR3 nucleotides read TGCGCCAGCAGCCAAACTGGACAGGGCACAGATACGCAGTATTTT. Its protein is CASSQTGQGTDTQYF.

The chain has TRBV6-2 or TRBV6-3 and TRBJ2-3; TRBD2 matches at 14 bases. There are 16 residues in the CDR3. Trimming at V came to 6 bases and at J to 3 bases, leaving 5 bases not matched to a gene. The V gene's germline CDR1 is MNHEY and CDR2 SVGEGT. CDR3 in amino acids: CASSSGTSGRTDTQYF. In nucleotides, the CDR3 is TGTGCCAGCAGCTCGGGGACTAGCGGGAGAACAGATACGCAGTATTTT.

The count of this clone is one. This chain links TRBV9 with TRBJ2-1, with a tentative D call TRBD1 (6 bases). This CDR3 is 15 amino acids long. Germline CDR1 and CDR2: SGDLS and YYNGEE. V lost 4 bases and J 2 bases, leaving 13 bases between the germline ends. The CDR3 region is CASSPRQEAYNEQFF. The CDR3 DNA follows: TGTGCCAGCAGCCCCCGACAGGAGGCCTACAATGAGCAGTTCTTC.

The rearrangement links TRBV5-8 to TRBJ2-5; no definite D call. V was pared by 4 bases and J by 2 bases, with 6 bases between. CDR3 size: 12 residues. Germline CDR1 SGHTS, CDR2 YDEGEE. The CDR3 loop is CASSTQQETQYF. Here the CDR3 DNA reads TGTGCCAGCAGCACGCAGCAAGAGACCCAGTACTTC.

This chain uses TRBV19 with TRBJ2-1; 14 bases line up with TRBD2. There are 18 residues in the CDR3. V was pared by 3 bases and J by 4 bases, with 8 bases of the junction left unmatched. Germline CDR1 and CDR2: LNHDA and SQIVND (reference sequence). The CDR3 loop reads CASSMRTSGRPVYNEQFF. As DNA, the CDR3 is TGTGCCAGTAGTATGCGGACTAGCGGGAGGCCGGTGTACAATGAGCAGTTCTTC.

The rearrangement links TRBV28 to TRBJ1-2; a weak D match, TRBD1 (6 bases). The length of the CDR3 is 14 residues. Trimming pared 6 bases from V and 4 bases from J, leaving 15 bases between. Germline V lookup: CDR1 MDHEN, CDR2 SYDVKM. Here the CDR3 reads CASSSGQFSYGYTF. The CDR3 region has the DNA TGTGCCAGCAGCTCCGGACAGTTTAGCTATGGCTACACCTTC.

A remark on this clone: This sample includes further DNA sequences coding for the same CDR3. Here the CDR3 DNA reads TGTGCCAGCAGGGCAGGCCTTAATGAAAAACTGTTTTTT. It yields the protein CASRAGLNEKLFF. This chain links TRBV6-5 with TRBJ1-4; no clear D. V dropped 6 bases and J dropped 4 bases, with 9 bases sitting between them. The germline V gene encodes CDR1 MNHEY and CDR2 SVGAGI. The CDR3 contains 13 residues.

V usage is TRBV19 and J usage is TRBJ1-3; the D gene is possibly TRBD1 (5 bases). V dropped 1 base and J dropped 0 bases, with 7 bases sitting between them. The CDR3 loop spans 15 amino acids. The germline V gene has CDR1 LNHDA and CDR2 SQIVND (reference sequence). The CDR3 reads CASSIGTSSGNTIYF. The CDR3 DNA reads TGTGCCAGTAGTATAGGGACAAGCTCTGGAAACACCATATATTTT. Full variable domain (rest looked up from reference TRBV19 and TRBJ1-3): DGGITQSPKYLFRKEGQNVTLSCEQNLNHDAMYWYRQDPGQGLRLIYYSQIVNDFQKGDIAEGYSVSREKKESFPLTVTSAQKNPTAFYLCASSIGTSSGNTIYFGEGSWLTVV.

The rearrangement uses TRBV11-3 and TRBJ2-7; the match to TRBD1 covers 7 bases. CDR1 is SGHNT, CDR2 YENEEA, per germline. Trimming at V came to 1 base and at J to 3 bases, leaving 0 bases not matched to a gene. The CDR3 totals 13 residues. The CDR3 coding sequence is TGTGCCAGCAGCTTAGGGGACAGCTACGAGCAGTACTTC. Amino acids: CASSLGDSYEQYF.

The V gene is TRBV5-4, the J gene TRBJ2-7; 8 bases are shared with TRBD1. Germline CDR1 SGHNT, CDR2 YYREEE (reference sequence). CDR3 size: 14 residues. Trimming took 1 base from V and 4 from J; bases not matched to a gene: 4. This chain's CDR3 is CASSLTGGLYEQYF. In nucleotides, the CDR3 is TGTGCCAGCAGCTTGACAGGGGGTTTGTACGAGCAGTACTTC.

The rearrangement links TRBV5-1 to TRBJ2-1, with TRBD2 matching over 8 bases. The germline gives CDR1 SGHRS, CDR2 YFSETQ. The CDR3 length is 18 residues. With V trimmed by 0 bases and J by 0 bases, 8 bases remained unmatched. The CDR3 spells CASSLELAVMSSYNEQFF. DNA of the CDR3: TGCGCCAGCAGCTTGGAACTAGCGGTCATGAGCTCCTACAATGAGCAGTTCTTC.

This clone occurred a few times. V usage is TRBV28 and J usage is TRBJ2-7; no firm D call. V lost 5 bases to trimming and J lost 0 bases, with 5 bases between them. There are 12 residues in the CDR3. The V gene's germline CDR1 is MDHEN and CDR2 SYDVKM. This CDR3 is CASSTSSYEQYF. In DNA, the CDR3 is TGTGCCAGCAGTACGAGCTCCTACGAGCAGTACTTC.

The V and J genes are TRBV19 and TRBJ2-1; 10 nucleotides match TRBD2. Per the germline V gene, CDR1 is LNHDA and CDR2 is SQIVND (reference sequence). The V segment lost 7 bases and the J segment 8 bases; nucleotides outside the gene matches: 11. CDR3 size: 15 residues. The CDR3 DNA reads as TGTGCCAGTACCGCGACCCTAGCGGGAGTCTATGAGCAGTTCTTC. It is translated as CASTATLAGVYEQFF.

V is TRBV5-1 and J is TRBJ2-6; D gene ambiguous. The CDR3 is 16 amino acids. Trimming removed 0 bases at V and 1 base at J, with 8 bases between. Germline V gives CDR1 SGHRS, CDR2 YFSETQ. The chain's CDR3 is CASSLAAGSGANVLTF. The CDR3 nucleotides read TGCGCCAGCAGCTTGGCCGCCGGGTCTGGGGCCAACGTCCTGACTTTC.

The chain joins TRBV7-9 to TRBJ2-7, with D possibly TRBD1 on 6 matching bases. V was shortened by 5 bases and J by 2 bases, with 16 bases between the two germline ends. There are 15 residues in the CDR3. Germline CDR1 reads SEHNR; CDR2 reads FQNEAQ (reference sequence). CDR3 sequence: CASSHPTGRAYEQYF. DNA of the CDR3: TGTGCCAGCAGCCATCCGACAGGACGAGCCTACGAGCAGTACTTC.

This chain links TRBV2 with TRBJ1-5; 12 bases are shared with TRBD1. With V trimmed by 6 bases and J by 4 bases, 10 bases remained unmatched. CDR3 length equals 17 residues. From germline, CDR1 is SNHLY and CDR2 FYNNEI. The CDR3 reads CASRGTGGPLMNQPQHF. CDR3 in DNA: TGTGCCAGCAGAGGGACAGGGGGCCCACTTATGAATCAGCCCCAGCATTTT.

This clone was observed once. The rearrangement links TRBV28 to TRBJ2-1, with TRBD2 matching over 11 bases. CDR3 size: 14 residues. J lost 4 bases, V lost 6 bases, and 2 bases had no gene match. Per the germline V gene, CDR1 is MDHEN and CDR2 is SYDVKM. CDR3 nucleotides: TGTGCCAGCAGACTAGCGGGAGTTTACAATGAGCAGTTCTTC. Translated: CASRLAGVYNEQFF.

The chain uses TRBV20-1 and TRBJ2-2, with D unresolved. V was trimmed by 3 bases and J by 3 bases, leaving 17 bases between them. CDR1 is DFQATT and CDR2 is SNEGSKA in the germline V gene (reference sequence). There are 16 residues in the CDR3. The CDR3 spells CSASDEASDHTGELFF. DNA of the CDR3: TGCAGTGCTAGTGATGAGGCCAGCGACCACACCGGGGAGCTGTTTTTT.

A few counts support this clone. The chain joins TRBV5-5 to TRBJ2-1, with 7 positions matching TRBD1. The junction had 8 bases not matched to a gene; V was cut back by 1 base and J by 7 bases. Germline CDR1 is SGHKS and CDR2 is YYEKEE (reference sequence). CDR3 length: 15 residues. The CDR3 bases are TGTGCCAGCAGCTTGCAGCCGGACAGGCCGAATGAGCAGTTCTTC. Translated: CASSLQPDRPNEQFF.

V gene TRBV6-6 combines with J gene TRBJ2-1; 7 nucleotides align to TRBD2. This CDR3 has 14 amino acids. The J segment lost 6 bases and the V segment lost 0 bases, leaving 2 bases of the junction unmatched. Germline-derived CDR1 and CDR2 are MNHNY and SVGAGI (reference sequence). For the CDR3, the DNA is TGTGCCAGCAGTTACTCTCGCGGGAGCAATGAGCAGTTCTTC. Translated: CASSYSRGSNEQFF.

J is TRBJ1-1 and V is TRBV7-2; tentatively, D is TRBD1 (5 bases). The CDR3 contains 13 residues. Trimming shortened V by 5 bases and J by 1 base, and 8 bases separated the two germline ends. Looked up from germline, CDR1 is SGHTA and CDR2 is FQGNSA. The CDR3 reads CASSDTGNTEAFF. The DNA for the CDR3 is TGTGCCAGCAGCGATACAGGGAACACTGAAGCTTTCTTT.

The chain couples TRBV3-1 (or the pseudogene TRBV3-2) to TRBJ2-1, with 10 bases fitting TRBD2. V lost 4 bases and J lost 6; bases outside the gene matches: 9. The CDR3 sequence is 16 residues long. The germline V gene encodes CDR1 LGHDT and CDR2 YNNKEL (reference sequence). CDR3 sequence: CASSRQPGLAANEQFF. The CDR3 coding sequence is TGTGCCAGCAGCCGCCAACCAGGACTAGCGGCCAATGAGCAGTTCTTC.

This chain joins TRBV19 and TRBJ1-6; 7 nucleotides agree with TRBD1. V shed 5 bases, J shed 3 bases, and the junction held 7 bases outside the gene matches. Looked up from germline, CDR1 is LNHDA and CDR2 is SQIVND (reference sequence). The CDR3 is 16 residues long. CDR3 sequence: CASSLDRRFYNSPLHF. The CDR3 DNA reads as TGTGCCAGTAGTTTGGACAGGCGATTCTATAATTCACCCCTCCACTTT.

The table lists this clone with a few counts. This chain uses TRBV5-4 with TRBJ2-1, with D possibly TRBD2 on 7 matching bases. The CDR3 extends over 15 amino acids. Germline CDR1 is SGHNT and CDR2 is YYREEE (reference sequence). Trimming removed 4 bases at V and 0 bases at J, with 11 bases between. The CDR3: CASSREDSSYNEQFF. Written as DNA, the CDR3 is TGTGCCAGCAGCCGGGAGGACAGCTCCTACAATGAGCAGTTCTTC.

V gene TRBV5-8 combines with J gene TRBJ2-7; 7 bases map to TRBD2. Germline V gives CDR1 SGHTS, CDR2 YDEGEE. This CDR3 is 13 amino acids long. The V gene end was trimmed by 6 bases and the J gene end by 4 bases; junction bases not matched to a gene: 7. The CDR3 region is CASNRHGRYEQYF. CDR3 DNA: TGTGCCAGCAACCGACACGGGAGGTACGAGCAGTACTTC.

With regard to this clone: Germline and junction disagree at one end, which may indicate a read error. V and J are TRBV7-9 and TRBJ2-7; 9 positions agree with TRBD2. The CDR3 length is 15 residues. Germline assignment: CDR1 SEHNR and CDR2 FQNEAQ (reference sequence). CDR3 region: CASSPFLAGSSEQYF. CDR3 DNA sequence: TGTGCCAGCAGCCCTTTCCTAGCGGGATCCTCCGAGCAGTACTTC.

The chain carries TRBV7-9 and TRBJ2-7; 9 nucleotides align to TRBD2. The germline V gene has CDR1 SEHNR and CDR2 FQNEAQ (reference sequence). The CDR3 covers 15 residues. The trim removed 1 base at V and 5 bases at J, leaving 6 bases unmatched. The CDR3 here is CASSLGGSGRDEQYF. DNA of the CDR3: TGTGCCAGCAGCTTAGGAGGTAGCGGGAGAGACGAGCAGTACTTC.